The present TCR beta chain was sequenced within a study of blood T cell repertoires in COVID-19. Looking at the study overall: Samples representing acute and convalescent COVID-19 were sourced from the United States, Italy and Spain.

The CDR3 extends over 17 amino acids. Germline CDR1 and CDR2: LNHDA and SQIVND (reference sequence). J lost 3 bases, V lost 6 bases, and 12 bases had no gene match. Using immunoSEQ multiplex PCR, the repertoire was profiled, and TCRdb retains in-frame clones only, with some absent. The repertoire has about 7,500 clones, 73% of them found once; the top ten carry under 20%. This clone is categorized as medium-sized. This TCR came from a human donor in a cohort sampled during active COVID-19. Material for sequencing was peripheral blood. The chain has TRBV19 and TRBJ2-2, with 8 bases identical to TRBD2. The CDR3 loop reads CASSTLAGRGYTGELFF. DNA of the CDR3: TGTGCCAGTAGCACTTTGGCCGGGAGGGGATACACCGGGGAGCTGTTTTTT.